One T cell receptor beta chain is described in this entry. This clone occurred once. Its recognized antigen is unknown. The sample holds no much larger clone one base away, and base qualities are not on file. This sample was taken from a study of blood T cell repertoires in COVID-19 (dated by TCRdb to the early 2020s). About the full investigation: Collaborator samples came from the United States, Italy and Spain and covered acute and convalescent phases of COVID-19. The prospective study material was composed of cDNA or gDNA derived from T cells, B-cell-depleted T cells, or PBMCs. Deeply sampled blood TCRbeta repertoires from subjects exposed to, actively infected with, or recovered from COVID-19 were included in the dataset. A freely available public database, intended as a resource for researchers studying the immune response to SARS-CoV-2, is where the repertoires were released. The samples were drawn from two sources: the first 160 participants of the ongoing ImmuneRACE study, and some 1,300 subjects contributed by 6 global collaborators. The sample metadata nearly always contained a de-identified subject ID, COVID-19 status, age in years and sex. Where available, HLA class I and class II types were taken from metadata supplied by the sample provider and were not determined by assay-based typing. Overall study results and their limits: The quantity of clinical and demographic metadata differed by source and by participant and was supplied without curation.

The collaborating institutions used their own protocols to collect whole blood in K2EDTA tubes. For TCRbeta analysis, collaborator samples were shipped as frozen whole blood, as isolated PBMCs, or as DNA extracted from either sample type. TCRbeta CDR3 regions were amplified from genomic DNA using the immunoSEQ Assay, a bias-controlled multiplex PCR. Per the original workflow: The number of nucleated cells in each sample was estimated from the amplification of reference gene primers within the assay. To quantify the absolute abundance of each unique TCRbeta CDR3 rearrangement, sequence reads were collapsed and filtered. For each sample, productive Simpson clonality was calculated by taking the square root of Simpson's diversity index across productive rearrangements. TCRdb re-hosts the immuneACCESS table, in-frame sequences only. Its copies lack some clones; in the studies checked, an unresolved V gene accounts for under half of them, and the cause for the rest is not known. The V and J calls and clone size were taken over from that table, and D and trimming were inferred from the DNA. Here the sample has 120,000 to 150,000 clones; 85% to 90% occur a single time. The ten biggest clones cover less than 4% of the sample.

For CDR1 and CDR2, the germline V gene lists KGHSH and LQKENI. Including cysteine and phenylalanine, the CDR3 has 10 amino acids. Here the CDR3 DNA is all that survives: 30 bases in frame from base 1. The junction shows trimming of 8 bases on V and 4 bases on J, plus 2 bases between the germline ends. This clonotype was obtained from a woman aged 60 to 75 with active COVID-19. The sequence is built from TRBV18 and TRBJ2-2; the D segment cannot be called with confidence. Source material: peripheral blood. CDR3 loop: CASLTGELFF. The sequenced DNA: TGTGCCAGCCTCACCGGGGAGCTGTTTTTT.